The rows below give T cell receptor beta chains drawn from one sample of a study of blood T cell repertoires in COVID-19. Assay: immunoSEQ multiplex PCR; the TCRdb copy retains only in-frame clones and omits some. The table records some 130,000 clones, approximately 81% of them present only once. What was sequenced was PBMCs or T cells enriched from blood (not recorded which). The receptors were sampled from a man aged 35 to 55 with acute COVID-19. The CDR3 runs from the conserved cysteine through the conserved F or W. Each record gives: clone size, D gene, J gene, V gene, CDR3 length, CDR3 protein, CDR3 DNA. The D gene is left open where the match is weak. Expanded clones get a size class; other rows say once, few or many, or leave the size out.

abundance: NA; d_gene: TRBD1; j_gene: TRBJ2-1; v_gene: TRBV27; len: 15; CDR3aa: CASSLDRVSYNEQFF; CDR3nt: TGTGCCAGCAGTCTGGACAGGGTCTCCTACAATGAGCAGTTCTTC
abundance: NA; d_gene: TRBD1; j_gene: TRBJ1-5; v_gene: TRBV4-2; len: 15; CDR3aa: CASSQVPGQGQPQHF; CDR3nt: TGTGCCAGCAGCCAAGTTCCGGGACAGGGTCAGCCCCAGCATTTT
abundance: many; d_gene: NA; j_gene: TRBJ1-5; v_gene: TRBV6-5; len: 14; CDR3aa: CASSYSFSHQPQHF; CDR3nt: TGTGCCAGCAGTTACTCCTTTAGTCATCAGCCCCAGCATTTT
abundance: once; d_gene: TRBD2; j_gene: TRBJ2-2; v_gene: TRBV6-1; len: 17; CDR3aa: CASSEGSGSIDTGELFF; CDR3nt: TGTGCCAGCAGTGAAGGTAGCGGGAGCATAGACACCGGGGAGCTGTTTTTT
abundance: NA; d_gene: NA; j_gene: TRBJ2-3; v_gene: TRBV19; len: 14; CDR3aa: CARSPVRGLDTQYF; CDR3nt: TGTGCCAGGTCTCCGGTGAGAGGTCTAGATACGCAGTATTTT
abundance: NA; d_gene: TRBD1; j_gene: TRBJ2-7; v_gene: TRBV10-3; len: 15; CDR3aa: CATRSRDSVPYEQYF; CDR3nt: TGTGCCACCAGGTCCCGGGACAGTGTTCCCTACGAGCAGTACTTC
abundance: NA; d_gene: TRBD1; j_gene: TRBJ2-5; v_gene: TRBV6-1; len: 16; CDR3aa: CASSEMTGGERETQYF; CDR3nt: TGTGCCAGCAGTGAAATGACAGGGGGGGAAAGGGAGACCCAGTACTTC
abundance: NA; d_gene: TRBD2; j_gene: TRBJ2-3; v_gene: TRBV6-4; len: 15; CDR3aa: CASSDSGGRRNTQYF; CDR3nt: TGTGCCAGCAGTGATTCGGGGGGGAGACGGAATACGCAGTATTTT
abundance: NA; d_gene: NA; j_gene: TRBJ2-1; v_gene: TRBV7-2; len: 15; CDR3aa: CASSLSVASYNEQFF; CDR3nt: TGTGCCAGCAGCTTAAGCGTAGCCTCCTACAATGAGCAGTTCTTC
abundance: NA; d_gene: TRBD2; j_gene: TRBJ2-3; v_gene: TRBV28; len: 14; CDR3aa: CASRGGAGTDTQYF; CDR3nt: TGTGCCAGCCGCGGGGGGGCCGGCACAGATACGCAGTATTTT
abundance: few; d_gene: TRBD1; j_gene: TRBJ1-5; v_gene: TRBV2; len: 13; CDR3aa: CASTRTGSQPQHF; CDR3nt: TGTGCCAGCACCCGGACAGGTAGTCAGCCCCAGCATTTT
abundance: NA; d_gene: NA; j_gene: TRBJ1-2; v_gene: TRBV20-1; len: 11; CDR3aa: CSARDPYGYTF; CDR3nt: TGCAGTGCTAGAGACCCATATGGCTACACCTTC
abundance: NA; d_gene: NA; j_gene: TRBJ2-7; v_gene: TRBV2; len: 14; CDR3aa: CASTRQAIRYEQYF; CDR3nt: TGTGCCAGCACCCGACAGGCTATACGCTACGAGCAGTACTTC
abundance: NA; d_gene: NA; j_gene: TRBJ1-1; v_gene: TRBV29-1; len: 13; CDR3aa: CSVARRGATEAFF; CDR3nt: TGCAGCGTTGCTCGCCGGGGGGCCACTGAAGCTTTCTTT
abundance: once; d_gene: NA; j_gene: TRBJ1-4; v_gene: TRBV5-4; len: 16; CDR3aa: CASSLSSDGGREKLFF; CDR3nt: TGTGCCAGCAGCTTGAGTTCTGACGGGGGGAGGGAAAAACTGTTTTTT
abundance: NA; d_gene: TRBD1; j_gene: TRBJ1-3; v_gene: TRBV5-4; len: 14; CDR3aa: CASSFTGAGNTIYF; CDR3nt: TGTGCCAGCAGCTTTACAGGGGCTGGAAACACCATATATTTT
abundance: NA; d_gene: TRBD1; j_gene: TRBJ1-2; v_gene: TRBV13; len: 16; CDR3aa: CASSLGRGQGGYGYTF; CDR3nt: TGTGCCAGCAGCTTAGGAAGGGGACAGGGAGGCTATGGCTACACCTTC
abundance: NA; d_gene: NA; j_gene: TRBJ2-6; v_gene: TRBV7-2; len: 16; CDR3aa: CASHTGGSSGANVLTF; CDR3nt: TGTGCCAGTCATACCGGAGGATCCTCTGGGGCCAACGTCCTGACTTTC
abundance: NA; d_gene: NA; j_gene: TRBJ1-6; v_gene: TRBV5-7; len: 19; CDR3aa: CASSLLIGGLQISNSPLHF; CDR3nt: TGTGCCAGCAGCCTCCTAATCGGGGGACTCCAAATCTCTAATTCACCCCTCCACTTT
abundance: NA; d_gene: TRBD1; j_gene: TRBJ1-1; v_gene: TRBV6-2/TRBV6-3; len: 15; CDR3aa: CASSRPGTGIGEAFF; CDR3nt: TGTGCCAGCAGTCGTCCCGGGACAGGGATCGGTGAAGCTTTCTTT
abundance: NA; d_gene: TRBD2; j_gene: TRBJ2-1; v_gene: TRBV7-2; len: 16; CDR3aa: CASSPRLAGYNNEQFF; CDR3nt: TGTGCCAGCAGCCCTAGACTAGCGGGATATAATAATGAGCAGTTCTTC
abundance: NA; d_gene: NA; j_gene: TRBJ2-5; v_gene: TRBV9; len: 16; CDR3aa: CASSSPPEDPEETQYF; CDR3nt: TGTGCCAGCAGCTCGCCCCCCGAGGATCCCGAAGAGACCCAGTACTTC
abundance: NA; d_gene: TRBD1; j_gene: TRBJ2-1; v_gene: TRBV7-2; len: 16; CDR3aa: CASSMRTGSSYNEQFF; CDR3nt: TGTGCCAGCAGCATGCGGACAGGGAGCTCCTACAATGAGCAGTTCTTC
abundance: NA; d_gene: TRBD1; j_gene: TRBJ1-5; v_gene: TRBV23-1; len: 18; CDR3aa: CASSQLGTGEYSNQPQHF; CDR3nt: TGCGCCAGCAGTCAACTAGGGACAGGCGAGTATAGCAATCAGCCCCAGCATTTT
abundance: NA; d_gene: TRBD1; j_gene: TRBJ1-1; v_gene: TRBV19; len: 14; CDR3aa: CASSITGGGTEAFF; CDR3nt: TGTGCCAGTAGTATCACAGGGGGTGGGACTGAAGCTTTCTTT